This T cell receptor (beta chain) was profiled in a study of vaccination and CD4 T cells after COVID-19. With 1 base clipped from V and 0 bases from J, the junction kept 9 bases outside the gene matches. The germline V gene has CDR1 DFQATT and CDR2 SNEGSKA (reference sequence). This CDR3 has 16 amino acids. Treatment denoted: approximately 11-day PBMC culture with coronavirus spike peptide pools or control peptides (ViraFEST assay). To note about this clonotype: The antigen is not known.

Sequenced with the Oncomine TCR Beta short-read assay was DNA taken from cultured CD4+ T cells. It was cultured CD4+ T cells from which genomic DNA was extracted. Using its own MiXCR run on the PCR reads, TCRdb lists one record per CDR3 protein. The sample records tens of thousands of distinct CDR3 sequences, 49% being singletons. This clonotype originated in a human donor who had recovered from COVID-19. The rearrangement joins TRBV20-1 to TRBJ2-7; 7 bases fit TRBD1. Sequences were obtained from CD4+ T cells from blood, cultured in vitro. CDR3 sequence: CSARGTEGALSYEQYF. In nucleotides, the CDR3 is TGCAGTGCTAGAGGTACTGAGGGGGCCCTCTCCTACGAGCAGTACTTC.